This T cell receptor beta chain was sequenced in a study of OX40 agonist ivuxolimab in advanced cancers. Overall study: Of the participants, approximately 40% had some prior anti-PD-1, anti-PD-L1 or anti-CTLA-4 therapy, which was allowed.

CDR1 and CDR2 (germline): KGHSH, LQKENI. CDR3 length: 15 residues. V lost 3 bases to trimming and J lost 0 bases; unmatched junction nucleotides: 3. Method: immunoSEQ multiplex PCR; TCRdb's copy keeps in-frame clones and lacks some. This table has tens of thousands of clones, 80% to 90% appearing once. Broader study findings: More expanded clones were found, on average, in CD8+ than in CD4+ T cells.

As for this clone: Antigen specificity is unknown.

Patients were ineligible given autoimmune disease history or systemic immunosuppression. This sample comprised CD4+ or CD8+ T cells sorted from blood, obtained in a trial of the OX40 agonist ivuxolimab. The chain recombines TRBV18 with TRBJ2-7, with TRBD2 matching 9 bases. The clonotype was recovered from an adult with an advanced solid tumor such as melanoma, head and neck, liver or kidney cancer. The CDR3 is CASSPSSGDSYEQYF. Here the CDR3 DNA reads TGTGCCAGCTCACCGTCTAGCGGGGACTCCTACGAGCAGTACTTC.